These 26 T cell receptor beta chains share one sample of origin, sequenced in a study of shared clonotypes between healthy human individuals. Sequenced by immunoSEQ multiplex PCR; TCRdb stores in-frame clones only, minus some. There are about 2.4 million clones in the sample; approximately 93% occur only once, and around 0.37% lies in the top ten. Sequencing used naive CD4+ T cells from PBMCs. Subset indicated: CD45RA+ positively selected. All receptors derive from a man aged 18 to 35 in good health. Some clones in this sample may be carry-over from other donors' samples.

The chain recombines TRBV16 with TRBJ2-3, with 9 bases lining up with TRBD2. The CDR3 covers 16 residues. Germline V gene data show CDR1 as KGHSY and CDR2 as FQNENV. V lost 4 bases and J lost 0; bases outside the gene matches: 5. In DNA, the CDR3 is TGTGCCAGCAGCCCTTTAGCGGGAGTAAGCACAGATACGCAGTATTTT. This codes for CASSPLAGVSTDTQYF.

The count of this clone is one. The chain combines TRBV4-2 with TRBJ2-7; D is unresolved. V was pared by 5 bases and J by 4 bases, with 9 bases between. The CDR3 is made up of 12 amino acids. CDR1 is LGHNA, CDR2 YNFKEQ, per germline. CDR3 coding DNA: TGTGCCAGCAGCAAAGGCGGTTACGAGCAGTACTTC. Amino acid sequence: CASSKGGYEQYF.

V gene TRBV5-1 combines with J gene TRBJ2-1; D is ambiguous. CDR1 and CDR2 from the germline V gene are SGHRS and YFSETQ. The V end was cut by 0 bases, the J end by 9 bases, with 10 bases between. CDR3 length: 13 amino acids. CDR3 sequence reads: CASSLGDRSEQFF. CDR3 nucleotide sequence: TGCGCCAGCAGCTTGGGGGATAGAAGTGAGCAGTTCTTC.

The V and J genes are TRBV5-8 and TRBJ2-5; 10 bases match TRBD2. The germline CDR1 and CDR2 sequences are SGHTS and YDEGEE. The CDR3 has 14 residues. V trimming: 3 bases; J trimming: 4 bases; junction bases outside the gene matches: 3. CDR3 DNA: TGTGCCAGCAGCTCCCGACTAGCGGGAGAGACCCAGTACTTC. This translates into CASSSRLAGETQYF.

The chain employs TRBV5-1 and TRBJ1-2, with D possibly being TRBD1 (6 bases). The CDR3 runs to 15 residues. Looked up from germline, CDR1 is SGHRS and CDR2 is YFSETQ. V lost 4 bases, J lost 2 bases, and 15 bases lay in between. The CDR3 DNA reads TGCGCCAGCAGCATCAGACAGGATGAGAACTATGGCTACACCTTC. Protein: CASSIRQDENYGYTF.

The rearrangement links TRBV7-8 to TRBJ1-6, with no clear D. Germline lookup yields CDR1 SGHVS and CDR2 FQNEAQ. Between the trimmed V and J ends, which lost 1 base and 8 bases, there was a span of 6 bases. The CDR3 spans 13 residues. The CDR3: CASSLVWDSPLHF. DNA for the CDR3: TGTGCCAGCAGCTTAGTCTGGGATTCACCCCTCCACTTT.

This clone showed up just once. The CDR3: CASSLLGEGNIQYF. The CDR3 coding sequence is TGTGCCAGCAGCTTACTGGGTGAGGGAAACATTCAGTACTTC. The chain recombines TRBV7-9 with TRBJ2-4; tentative D call: TRBD2 (5 bases). Trimming stripped 2 bases from V and 6 bases from J, with 11 bases between. Per germline, CDR1 SEHNR and CDR2 FQNEAQ (reference sequence). This CDR3 is 14 amino acids long.

V and J are TRBV9 and TRBJ2-5; unclear D gene. The V end was cut by 0 bases, the J end by 9 bases, with 18 bases between. This CDR3 contains 15 residues. The germline CDR1 and CDR2 sequences are SGDLS and YYNGEE. CDR3 in DNA: TGTGCCAGCAGCGTAGCGGTTGAGCCCGGGTGGGCCCAGTACTTC. The encoded protein is CASSVAVEPGWAQYF.

About this clone itself: This CDR3 is also generated by other DNA sequences in the sample. The chain employs TRBV9 and TRBJ2-5; D is tentatively TRBD1 or TRBD2 (5 bases each). The CDR3 runs to 13 residues. Germline V gives CDR1 SGDLS, CDR2 YYNGEE. The V and J ends lost 0 bases and 2 bases respectively, with 5 bases between them. The CDR3 DNA sequence: TGTGCCAGCAGCGTAGGGGGGCAAGAGACCCAGTACTTC. It translates to CASSVGGQETQYF.

The rearrangement uses TRBV9 and TRBJ2-3; D remains unclear. The V gene's germline CDR1 is SGDLS and CDR2 YYNGEE. The V end lost 0 bases, the J end lost 4 bases, and 9 bases lay between the germline ends. The CDR3 spans 14 residues. The CDR3 spells CASSVGVYPDTQYF. The CDR3 DNA reads as TGTGCCAGCAGCGTAGGGGTCTACCCAGATACGCAGTATTTT.

The chain is built from TRBV14 and TRBJ2-5; no clear D. This CDR3 has 18 amino acids. CDR1 and CDR2 (germline): SGHDN, FVKESK. Trimming cost V 0 bases and J 1 base, with 18 bases left between them. The CDR3 nucleotides are TGTGCCAGCAGCCAAGATTCTTGGCGGATAAGGACCCAAGAGACCCAGTACTTC. Its translation is CASSQDSWRIRTQETQYF.

V is TRBV20-1 and J is TRBJ2-1; TRBD1 might be the D (5 bases). Trimming left V 5 bases short and J 8 bases short, with 10 bases between. Germline V CDR1 and CDR2: DFQATT, SNEGSKA (reference sequence). CDR3 size: 11 residues. The CDR3 here is CSAGARYEQFF. The CDR3, as DNA: TGCAGTGCTGGGGCCCGGTATGAGCAGTTCTTC.

J is TRBJ2-2 and V is TRBV5-4; 8 bases are shared with TRBD1. CDR1 and CDR2 (germline): SGHNT, YYREEE (reference sequence). The V and J ends lost 4 bases and 6 bases, in that order; junction bases with no gene match: 20. The CDR3 is made up of 19 amino acids. CDR3 bases: TGTGCCAGCAGCCAATCGTTCGGACAGGGACGTTTCAACCCCGGGGAGCTGTTTTTT. Amino acid sequence: CASSQSFGQGRFNPGELFF.

The chain uses TRBV19 and TRBJ1-1; perhaps TRBD1 as D (6 bases). The length of the CDR3 is 13 residues. The V and J ends lost 7 bases and 4 bases respectively, with 13 bases between them. Germline V gene data show CDR1 as LNHDA and CDR2 as SQIVND (reference sequence). CDR3 DNA sequence: TGTGCCAGTACGTATAGGGGGGGCACTGAAGCTTTCTTT. It specifies CASTYRGGTEAFF.

This clone was picked up one time. The chain links TRBV7-7 to TRBJ1-4; D call uncertain. CDR3 size: 15 residues. The V end lost 2 bases, the J end lost 7 bases, and 14 bases lay between the germline ends. Per the germline V gene, CDR1 is SSHAT and CDR2 is FNYEAQ (reference sequence). The DNA of the CDR3 is TGTGCCAGCAGCTTAACACCTGGCGCCGGTGAAAAACTGTTTTTT. This translates into CASSLTPGAGEKLFF.

This chain uses TRBV2 with TRBJ2-3; D gene unclear. Deletions cut 8 bases from V and 10 bases from J, with 19 bases between. In germline, CDR1 is SNHLY, CDR2 FYNNEI. The CDR3 length is 13 residues. CDR3 in DNA: TGTGCCAGCCTCGACCCGGGCTCCACCTCGCAGTATTTT. Translated: CASLDPGSTSQYF.

This clone has a single count. The genes are TRBV6-1 and TRBJ1-5; D might be TRBD1 (5 bases). Trimming took 2 bases from V and 0 from J, leaving 11 bases between them. Germline V lookup: CDR1 MNHNS, CDR2 SASEGT. This CDR3 spans 16 amino acids. CDR3 region: CASSEWAGYSNQPQHF. CDR3 coding DNA: TGTGCCAGCAGTGAATGGGCAGGGTATAGCAATCAGCCCCAGCATTTT.

The gene calls are TRBV7-9 and TRBJ2-2; D might be TRBD1 or TRBD2, each matching 5 bases. This CDR3 has 17 amino acids. The V end lost 3 bases, the J end lost 1 base, and 15 bases lay between the germline ends. Germline-derived CDR1 and CDR2 are SEHNR and FQNEAQ (reference sequence). In DNA form, the CDR3 reads TGTGCCAGCAGCTTGGCCTGGGGACGACGGAACACCGGGGAGCTGTTTTTT. Translation: CASSLAWGRRNTGELFF.

The chain links TRBV18 to TRBJ2-2; perhaps TRBD1 as D (5 bases). In germline, CDR1 is KGHSH, CDR2 LQKENI. The CDR3 is 15 amino acids. Deletions cut 5 bases from V and 6 bases from J, with 16 bases between. The CDR3 nucleotides are TGTGCCAGCTCAGTAACATCCCAGGGTTCCGGGGAGCTGTTTTTT. Translation: CASSVTSQGSGELFF.

The chain recombines TRBV6-6 with TRBJ2-2; D possibly corresponds to TRBD1 (6 bases). CDR1 and CDR2 (germline): MNHNY, SVGAGI (reference sequence). V gave up 7 bases and J gave up 4 bases, with 16 bases separating them. The length of the CDR3 is 15 residues. In DNA, the CDR3 is TGTGCCAGCAATGTACCCAGGGGAGCCACCGGGGAGCTGTTTTTT. Residues: CASNVPRGATGELFF.

V is TRBV19 and J is TRBJ2-2, with a weak D call TRBD2 (6 bases). The V end was cut by 3 bases, the J end by 4 bases, with 9 bases between. Germline CDR1 is LNHDA and CDR2 is SQIVND (reference sequence). This CDR3 region has 14 residues. CDR3 nucleotides: TGTGCCAGTAGTATTGGAGGGAGCACCGGGGAGCTGTTTTTT. Translation gives CASSIGGSTGELFF.

The chain joins TRBV5-4 to TRBJ2-7; TRBD2 matches at 12 bases. V shed 4 bases and J 3 bases; nucleotides not matched to a gene: 8. Germline V lookup: CDR1 SGHNT, CDR2 YYREEE (reference sequence). This CDR3 has 16 residues. CDR3 protein: CASSPMTSGSYYEQYF. CDR3 in DNA: TGTGCCAGCAGCCCAATGACTAGCGGGAGTTACTACGAGCAGTACTTC.

This chain links TRBV7-6 with TRBJ2-1; D not resolved. V shed 1 base and J shed 9 bases, with 7 bases lying between them. The CDR3 sequence is 12 residues long. CDR1 and CDR2 (germline): SGHVS, FNYEAQ. CDR3 sequence reads: CASSLEPPEQFF. CDR3 nucleotides: TGTGCCAGCAGCTTAGAGCCTCCTGAGCAGTTCTTC. The full variable domain, with the rest looked up from reference TRBV7-6 and TRBJ2-1, is GAGVSQSPRYKVTKRGQDVALRCDPISGHVSLYWYRQALGQGPEFLTYFNYEAQQDKSGLPNDRFSAERPEGSISTLTIQRTEQRDSAMYRCASSLEPPEQFFGPGTRLTVL.

This rearrangement joins TRBV28 to TRBJ1-4; weak D call: TRBD1 (6 bases). The CDR3 loop spans 15 amino acids. V was trimmed by 5 bases and J by 6 bases, leaving 16 bases between them. Germline V lookup: CDR1 MDHEN, CDR2 SYDVKM. CDR3 DNA: TGTGCCAGCAGTCTTTTTACAGGGTCCGATGAAAAACTGTTTTTT. Translating gives CASSLFTGSDEKLFF.

The chain uses TRBV7-2 and TRBJ1-2, with a tentative D call TRBD1 (6 bases). This CDR3 is 15 amino acids long. Trimming cost V 5 bases and J 4 bases, with 17 bases left between them. Germline loops: CDR1 SGHTA, CDR2 FQGNSA. CDR3 DNA: TGTGCCAGCAGCCGTAACAGGGACGGGTCCTATGGCTACACCTTC. Amino acids: CASSRNRDGSYGYTF.

The chain has TRBV10-3 and TRBJ2-7; the match to TRBD1 covers 7 bases. The CDR3 loop spans 14 amino acids. The junction had 10 bases not matched to a gene; V was cut back by 11 bases and J by 0 bases. Looked up from germline, CDR1 is ENHRY and CDR2 is SYGVKD. The CDR3 DNA reads as TGTGCCTCTAAACCCCAGGGGGTCTCCTACGAGCAGTACTTC. It specifies CASKPQGVSYEQYF.